This record covers a single TCR beta chain. This CDR3 is 13 amino acids long. Between the trimmed V and J ends, which lost 6 bases and 8 bases, there was a span of 13 bases. In germline, CDR1 is MNHEY, CDR2 SVGAGI. This sample was taken from a study of brain metastases from non-small cell lung cancer. Clones were read by immunoSEQ multiplex PCR, and TCRdb kept only the in-frame ones, dropping some. The sample consists of some 3,100 clones, 95% to 96% of them appearing once. The sample comprised tumor-adjacent normal tissue. This TCR came from a donor at least 40 years old with non-small cell lung cancer. The chain employs TRBV6-5 and TRBJ2-2; no clear D gene. In nucleotides, the CDR3 is TGTGCCAGCAGCGCCGGTAGTTCGGGGGAGCTGTTTTTT. Translated: CASSAGSSGELFF.